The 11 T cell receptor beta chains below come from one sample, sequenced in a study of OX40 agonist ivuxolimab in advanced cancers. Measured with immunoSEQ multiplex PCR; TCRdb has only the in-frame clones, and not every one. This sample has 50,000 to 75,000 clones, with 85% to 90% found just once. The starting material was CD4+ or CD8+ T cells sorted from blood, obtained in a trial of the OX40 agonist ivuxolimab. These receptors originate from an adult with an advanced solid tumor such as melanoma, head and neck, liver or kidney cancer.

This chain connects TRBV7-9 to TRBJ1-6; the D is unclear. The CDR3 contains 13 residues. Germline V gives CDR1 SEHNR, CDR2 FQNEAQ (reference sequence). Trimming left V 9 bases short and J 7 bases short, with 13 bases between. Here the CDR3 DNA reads TGTGCCAGTGGTCGCGATACCAATTCACCCCTCCACTTT. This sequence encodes CASGRDTNSPLHF.

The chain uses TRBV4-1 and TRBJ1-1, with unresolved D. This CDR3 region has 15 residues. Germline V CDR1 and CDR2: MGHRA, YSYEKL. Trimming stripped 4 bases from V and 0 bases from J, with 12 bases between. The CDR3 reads CASSLGRSMNTEAFF. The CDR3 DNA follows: TGCGCCAGCAGCCTCGGACGGTCCATGAACACTGAAGCTTTCTTT.

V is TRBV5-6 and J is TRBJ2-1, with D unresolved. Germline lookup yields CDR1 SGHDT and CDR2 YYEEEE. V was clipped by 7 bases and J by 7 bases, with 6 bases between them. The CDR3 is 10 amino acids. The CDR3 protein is CASGRNEQFF. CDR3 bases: TGTGCCAGCGGGCGGAATGAGCAGTTCTTC.

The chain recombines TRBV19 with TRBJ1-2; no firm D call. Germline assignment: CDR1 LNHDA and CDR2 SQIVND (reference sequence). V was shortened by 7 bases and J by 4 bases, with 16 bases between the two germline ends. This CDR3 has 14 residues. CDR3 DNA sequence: TGTGCCAGTACCCCCCCGGGGATCGGCTATGGCTACACCTTC. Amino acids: CASTPPGIGYGYTF. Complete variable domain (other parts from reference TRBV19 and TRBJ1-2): DGGITQSPKYLFRKEGQNVTLSCEQNLNHDAMYWYRQDPGQGLRLIYYSQIVNDFQKGDIAEGYSVSREKKESFPLTVTSAQKNPTAFYLCASTPPGIGYGYTFGSGTRLTVV.

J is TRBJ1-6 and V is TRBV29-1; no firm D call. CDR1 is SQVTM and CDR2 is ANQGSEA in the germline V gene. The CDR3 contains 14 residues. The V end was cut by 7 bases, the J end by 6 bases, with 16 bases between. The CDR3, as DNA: TGCAGCGCCTCGACGGGTCGGGCTAATTCACCCCTCCACTTT. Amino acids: CSASTGRANSPLHF.

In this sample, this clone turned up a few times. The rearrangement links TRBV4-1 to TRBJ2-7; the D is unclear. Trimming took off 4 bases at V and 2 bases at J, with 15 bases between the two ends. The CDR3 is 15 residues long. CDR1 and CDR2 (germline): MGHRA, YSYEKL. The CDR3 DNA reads TGCGCCAGCAGCCGCATTCCGGAAAGAACCTACGAGCAGTACTTC. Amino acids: CASSRIPERTYEQYF.

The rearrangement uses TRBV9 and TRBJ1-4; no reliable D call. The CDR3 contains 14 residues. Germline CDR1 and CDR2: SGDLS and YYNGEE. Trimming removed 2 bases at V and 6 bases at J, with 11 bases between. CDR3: CASSVGQSYEKLFF. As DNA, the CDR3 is TGTGCCAGCAGCGTGGGCCAGAGTTATGAAAAACTGTTTTTT.

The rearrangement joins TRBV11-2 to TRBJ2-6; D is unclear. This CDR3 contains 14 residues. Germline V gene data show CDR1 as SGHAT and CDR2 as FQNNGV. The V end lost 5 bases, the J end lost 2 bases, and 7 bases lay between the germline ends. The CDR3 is CASSPSAGANVLTF. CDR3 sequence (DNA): TGTGCCAGCAGCCCCTCAGCTGGGGCCAACGTCCTGACTTTC.

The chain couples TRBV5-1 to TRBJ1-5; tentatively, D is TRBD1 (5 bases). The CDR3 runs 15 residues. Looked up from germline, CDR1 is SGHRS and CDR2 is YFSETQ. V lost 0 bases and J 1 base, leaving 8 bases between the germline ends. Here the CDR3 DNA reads TGCGCCAGCAGCTTGGGAGCAGGGAGCAATCAGCCCCAGCATTTT. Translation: CASSLGAGSNQPQHF.

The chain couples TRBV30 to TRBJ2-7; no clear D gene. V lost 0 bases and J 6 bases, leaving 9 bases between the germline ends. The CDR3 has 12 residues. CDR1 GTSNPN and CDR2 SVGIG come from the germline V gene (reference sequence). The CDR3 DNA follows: TGTGCCTGGAGTGTAGGCGGACCCGAGCAGTACTTC. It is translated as CAWSVGGPEQYF.

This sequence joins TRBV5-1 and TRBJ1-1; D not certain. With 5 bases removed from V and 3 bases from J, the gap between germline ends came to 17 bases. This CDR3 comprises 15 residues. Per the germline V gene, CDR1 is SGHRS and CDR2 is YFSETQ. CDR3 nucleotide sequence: TGCGCCAGCAGTACGGACGGTACGCGGGACACTGAAGCTTTCTTT. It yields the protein CASSTDGTRDTEAFF.